The 21 T cell receptor beta chains below come from one sample, sequenced in a study of OX40 agonist ivuxolimab in advanced cancers. TCRdb's copy holds only in-frame clones and misses some; the assay was immunoSEQ multiplex PCR. The sample includes about 38,000 clones, 65% to 80% of them seen just once. Sample: CD4+ or CD8+ T cells sorted from blood, taken in a trial of the OX40 agonist ivuxolimab. The source of these receptors is an adult with an advanced solid tumor such as melanoma, head and neck, liver or kidney cancer.

The chain uses TRBV2 and TRBJ1-5; weak D call: TRBD1 (6 bases). The V gene lost 10 bases and the J gene lost 9 bases, with 16 bases spanning the gap. This CDR3 region has 12 residues. Germline-derived CDR1 and CDR2 are SNHLY and FYNNEI. CDR3 in amino acids: CAKGRGEGPQHF. CDR3 nucleotides: TGTGCCAAGGGCAGGGGAGAAGGGCCCCAGCATTTT.

V and J are TRBV7-9 and TRBJ2-1; 8 bases agree with TRBD2. The germline V gene encodes CDR1 SEHNR and CDR2 FQNEAQ (reference sequence). V was clipped by 5 bases and J by 8 bases; unmatched bases: 11. This CDR3 contains 15 residues. This CDR3 is CASSLGTSGPDEQFF. The CDR3 nucleotides read TGTGCCAGCAGCCTCGGGACTAGTGGACCCGATGAGCAGTTCTTC.

This chain connects TRBV9 to TRBJ1-2, with D possibly being TRBD1 (5 bases). V was pared by 3 bases and J by 4 bases, with 16 bases between. Germline V gene lookup returns CDR1 SGDLS and CDR2 YYNGEE. The CDR3 is made up of 15 amino acids. This CDR3 reads CASSAGDFPIYGYTF. The DNA of the CDR3 is TGTGCCAGCAGCGCCGGGGACTTCCCTATCTATGGCTACACCTTC.

The sample holds one count of this clone. This chain connects TRBV11-3 to TRBJ2-7; D might be TRBD1 (6 bases). Germline V gene lookup returns CDR1 SGHNT and CDR2 YENEEA. The CDR3 runs 14 residues. V was pared by 3 bases and J by 0 bases, with 9 bases between. DNA of the CDR3: TGTGCCAGCAGCTTGGGACACAGCTCCTACGAGCAGTACTTC. Translation: CASSLGHSSYEQYF.

About this clone itself: At one end the junction does not follow the germline gene, possibly because of a read error. The chain is built from TRBV7-6 and TRBJ2-1, with 13 bases matching TRBD2. The germline V gene has CDR1 SGHVS and CDR2 FNYEAQ. The CDR3 runs to 15 residues. The CDR3 reads CASSDTSGRVNPGVF. The DNA of the CDR3 is TGTGCCAGCAGCGACACTAGCGGGAGGGTGAACCCCGGGGTCTTC.

This rearrangement joins TRBV7-9 to TRBJ2-2; D gene unclear. Germline CDR1 is SEHNR and CDR2 is FQNEAQ (reference sequence). The CDR3 loop spans 13 amino acids. V gave up 4 bases and J gave up 3 bases, with 6 bases separating them. Here the CDR3 reads CASSSQYTGELFF. The CDR3 bases are TGTGCCAGCAGCTCACAGTACACCGGGGAGCTGTTTTTT. Full variable domain (remainder filled in from reference TRBV7-9 and TRBJ2-2): DTGVSQNPRHKITKRGQNVTFRCDPISEHNRLYWYRQTLGQGPEFLTYFQNEAQLEKSRLLSDRFSAERPKGSFSTLEIQRTEQGDSAMYLCASSSQYTGELFFGEGSRLTVL.

This clone has more than one count but fewer than ten. V gene TRBV2 combines with J gene TRBJ2-7, with 7 bases lining up with TRBD2. Per germline, CDR1 SNHLY and CDR2 FYNNEI. The trim removed 3 bases at V and 9 bases at J, leaving 8 bases unmatched. CDR3 size: 13 residues. CDR3 residues: CASSDVGLLVQYF. For the CDR3, the DNA is TGTGCCAGCAGTGATGTGGGACTACTCGTGCAGTACTTC.

With respect to this clone: One end of the junction fails to match germline, which may point to a read error. This rearrangement joins TRBV7-7 to TRBJ1-3; D not certain. Germline V gives CDR1 SSHAT, CDR2 FNYEAQ (reference sequence). This CDR3 contains 14 residues. The CDR3 DNA is TGTGCTAGCAGCTTAGCGTTCGGCGGAAACACCATATATTTT. It yields the protein CASSLAFGGNTIYF.

This clone is a singleton in its sample. J is TRBJ2-1 and V is TRBV15; 8 nucleotides align to TRBD1. The V and J ends lost 9 bases and 5 bases, in that order; junction bases with no gene match: 12. Germline CDR1 reads LNHNV; CDR2 reads YYDKDF (reference sequence). The length of the CDR3 is 15 residues. CDR3 protein: CATNRFGQGDNEQFF. In nucleotides, the CDR3 is TGTGCCACTAACCGCTTTGGACAGGGCGACAATGAGCAGTTCTTC.

This chain joins TRBV6-1 and TRBJ1-1; D perhaps matches TRBD1 (5 bases). The germline gives CDR1 MNHNS, CDR2 SASEGT. The CDR3 covers 13 residues. V lost 2 bases to trimming and J lost 5 bases, with 9 bases between them. CDR3 sequence: CASSEKWGTEAFF. In nucleotides, the CDR3 is TGTGCCAGCAGTGAAAAGTGGGGGACTGAAGCTTTCTTT.

This clone was picked up one time. The chain employs TRBV9 and TRBJ1-6, with D uncertain. In germline, CDR1 is SGDLS, CDR2 YYNGEE. This CDR3 has 14 residues. The V end lost 2 bases, the J end lost 8 bases, and 11 bases lay between the germline ends. The CDR3 DNA reads as TGTGCCAGCAGCGTCAGGTTGGGAGATTCACCCCTCCACTTT. Translation gives CASSVRLGDSPLHF.

The J gene is TRBJ2-2, the V gene TRBV4-1; 8 positions agree with TRBD2. In germline, CDR1 is MGHRA, CDR2 YSYEKL. V lost 0 bases and J lost 4; bases outside the gene matches: 4. CDR3 length equals 16 residues. CDR3 sequence reads: CASSQESLAGTGELFF. The DNA of the CDR3 is TGCGCCAGCAGCCAAGAGAGTCTAGCGGGCACCGGGGAGCTGTTTTTT.

This chain connects TRBV6-5 to TRBJ1-2; D unresolved. The CDR3 is made up of 11 amino acids. Germline CDR1 and CDR2: MNHEY and SVGAGI. Trimming took off 7 bases at V and 8 bases at J, with 11 bases between the two ends. Here the CDR3 DNA reads TGTGCCAGCACCCCCATCCGGGGCTACACCTTC. It yields the protein CASTPIRGYTF.

This clone showed up just once. J is TRBJ1-1 and V is TRBV29-1; D unclear. Trimming shortened V by 7 bases and J by 0 bases, and 6 bases separated the two germline ends. The germline V gene encodes CDR1 SQVTM and CDR2 ANQGSEA. The CDR3 is 11 residues long. The CDR3 DNA is TGCAGCGCCGGATTGAACACTGAAGCTTTCTTT. Translation: CSAGLNTEAFF.

The V call is TRBV25-1, the J call TRBJ2-3, with D perhaps matching TRBD2 (5 bases). Germline CDR1 reads MGHDK; CDR2 reads SYGVNS. Deletions cut 7 bases from V and 6 bases from J, with 20 bases between. The CDR3 runs 15 residues. The CDR3: CASNPIGVLSDTQYF. In DNA form, the CDR3 reads TGTGCCAGCAATCCCATCGGGGTACTGAGCGATACGCAGTATTTT.

The J gene is TRBJ1-3, the V gene TRBV18, with a weak D call TRBD1 (5 bases). Trimming stripped 2 bases from V and 2 bases from J, with 22 bases between. The germline CDR1 and CDR2 sequences are KGHSH and LQKENI. This CDR3 has 19 residues. The chain's CDR3 is CASSPRGPPEVGTGNTIYF. The DNA for the CDR3 is TGTGCCAGCTCACCAAGGGGACCCCCCGAGGTGGGAACTGGAAACACCATATATTTT.

The chain combines TRBV7-3 with TRBJ1-3; D might be TRBD1 (6 bases). The CDR3 spans 16 residues. V gave up 6 bases and J gave up 0 bases, with 15 bases separating them. CDR1 and CDR2 from the germline V gene are SGHTA and FQGTGA. CDR3 sequence reads: CASRPRQESSGNTIYF. The CDR3 DNA reads as TGTGCCAGCAGGCCAAGACAGGAGAGCTCTGGAAACACCATATATTTT.

By sample share, this clone is medium-sized. The rearrangement uses TRBV13 and TRBJ1-3, with D tentatively TRBD1 (5 bases). Germline V lookup: CDR1 PRHDT, CDR2 FYEKMQ (reference sequence). Trimming took 3 bases from V and 0 from J, leaving 9 bases between them. The CDR3 runs to 15 residues. The CDR3 DNA is TGTGCCAGCAGCTTTAGGACATACTCTGGAAACACCATATATTTT. Amino acids: CASSFRTYSGNTIYF. The whole variable domain, remainder taken from reference TRBV13 and TRBJ1-3, is AAGVIQSPRHLIKEKRETATLKCYPIPRHDTVYWYQQGPGQDPQFLISFYEKMQSDKGSIPDRFSAQQFSDYHSELNMSSLELGDSALYFCASSFRTYSGNTIYFGEGSWLTVV.

V usage is TRBV7-9 and J usage is TRBJ1-1, with D possibly being TRBD1 (5 bases). The length of the CDR3 is 14 residues. Germline CDR1 is SEHNR and CDR2 is FQNEAQ (reference sequence). V was clipped by 2 bases and J by 3 bases, with 10 bases between them. The CDR3: CASSLHGADTEAFF. CDR3 DNA sequence: TGTGCCAGCAGCTTACACGGGGCGGACACTGAAGCTTTCTTT.

In this sample, this clone turned up once. CDR3 DNA: TGTGCCAGCACCGACTCGACTGGGGATACGCAGTATTTT. It yields the protein CASTDSTGDTQYF. The chain is built from TRBV9 and TRBJ2-3; D unresolved. CDR3 length: 13 residues. Trimming took off 6 bases at V and 6 bases at J, with 14 bases between the two ends. Germline CDR1 SGDLS, CDR2 YYNGEE.

The V gene is TRBV30, the J gene TRBJ1-2; D perhaps matches TRBD1 (5 bases). The germline V and J ends were trimmed by 0 bases and 3 bases, with 8 bases remaining between them. This CDR3 has 13 amino acids. Germline CDR1 reads GTSNPN; CDR2 reads SVGIG (reference sequence). The CDR3 nucleotides are TGTGCCTGGAGTGTGGGCAGGGACTATGGCTACACCTTC. Translating it yields CAWSVGRDYGYTF.